The 24 T cell receptor beta chains below come from one sample, sequenced in a study of shared clonotypes between healthy human individuals. TCRdb's table, derived via immunoSEQ multiplex PCR, lists solely in-frame clones and lacks some. Of over 400,000 clones listed, roughly 80% are singletons. Specimen: PBMCs. The receptors here all came from a woman aged 40 to 50 in good health. Some clones in this sample may be carry-over from other donors' samples.

The chain recombines TRBV7-2 with TRBJ2-2, with a tentative D call TRBD2 (6 bases). Trimming took 3 bases from V and 4 from J, leaving 15 bases between them. The germline V gene has CDR1 SGHTA and CDR2 FQGNSA. This CDR3 comprises 16 residues. The CDR3 coding sequence is TGTGCCAGCAGCTTGGGTCACGGGAGTGTCACCGGGGAGCTGTTTTTT. Protein product: CASSLGHGSVTGELFF.

The chain has TRBV27 and TRBJ2-7, with TRBD1 identical over 8 bases. Germline CDR1 and CDR2: MNHEY and SMNVEV (reference sequence). The ends lost 5 bases at V and 5 bases at J; junction bases unmatched: 5. There are 13 residues in the CDR3. DNA for the CDR3: TGTGCCAGCAGTACTCCAGGGGGCAACGAGCAGTACTTC. Translated: CASSTPGGNEQYF.

J is TRBJ1-1 and V is TRBV2; D is unresolved. V was clipped by 5 bases and J by 1 base, with 8 bases between them. CDR3 length equals 13 residues. CDR1 SNHLY and CDR2 FYNNEI come from the germline V gene. CDR3 protein: CASSTWSNTEAFF. The DNA of the CDR3 is TGTGCCAGCAGTACTTGGTCGAACACTGAAGCTTTCTTT.

The rearrangement links TRBV4-1 to TRBJ1-2; D not resolved. Germline CDR1 reads MGHRA; CDR2 reads YSYEKL. V lost 0 bases, J lost 5 bases, and 13 bases lay in between. The CDR3 has 15 amino acids. This chain's CDR3 is CASSQDRLKAYGYTF. The CDR3 nucleotides are TGCGCCAGCAGCCAAGATCGGCTGAAGGCGTATGGCTACACCTTC.

On this clone: This may come from a read error, since a much larger clone is one base off. This CDR3 is also generated by other DNA sequences in the sample. The chain has TRBV28 and TRBJ1-2; no clear D gene. Between the trimmed V and J ends, which lost 2 bases and 2 bases, there was a span of 3 bases. This CDR3 has 12 amino acids. Per the germline V gene, CDR1 is MDHEN and CDR2 is SYDVKM. CDR3 loop: CASSLVNYGYTF. The CDR3, as DNA: TGTGCCAGCAGTTTAGTGAACTATGGCTACACCTTC.

On this clone itself: This likely reflects a read error, since a far larger clone is one base away. Other DNA sequences of this sample code for an identical CDR3. V usage is TRBV4-2 and J usage is TRBJ2-7; the D gene could be TRBD1 or TRBD2 (5 bases each). The CDR3 extends over 16 amino acids. Germline-derived CDR1 and CDR2 are LGHNA and YNFKEQ. V lost 0 bases, J lost 5 bases, and 17 bases lay in between. CDR3 bases: TGTGCCAGCAGCCAAGACGAGGGGCAGGGCGTAGACGAGCAGTACTTC. Translation: CASSQDEGQGVDEQYF.

This clone was seen once. It differs at one base from a far larger clone, so likely a read error. The chain's CDR3 is CASGTRQGFYEQYF. The CDR3 DNA sequence: TGTGCCAGCGGTACAAGACAGGGGTTCTACGAGCAGTACTTC. This chain joins TRBV6-5 and TRBJ2-7; 8 nucleotides line up with TRBD1. V lost 8 bases to trimming and J lost 3 bases; unmatched junction nucleotides: 9. The germline CDR1 and CDR2 sequences are MNHEY and SVGAGI. The CDR3 runs to 14 residues.

Ten or more counts support this clone. The chain has TRBV10-1 and TRBJ2-3; 10 bases match TRBD1. V was clipped by 4 bases and J by 2 bases; unmatched bases: 3. Germline-derived CDR1 and CDR2 are WNHNN and SYGVQD (reference sequence). The CDR3 runs to 15 residues. The CDR3 sequence: CASSVGTGDTDTQYF. The CDR3 DNA sequence: TGCGCCAGCAGTGTTGGGACAGGGGACACAGATACGCAGTATTTT.

This clone showed up just once. The gene calls are TRBV7-9 and TRBJ2-7; 8 positions match TRBD2. The CDR3 covers 15 residues. The trim removed 1 base at V and 2 bases at J, leaving 4 bases unmatched. Germline V CDR1 and CDR2: SEHNR, FQNEAQ (reference sequence). DNA for the CDR3: TGTGCCAGCAGCTTAGACGGGACTAGAACCTACGAGCAGTACTTC. This codes for CASSLDGTRTYEQYF.

The chain carries TRBV5-6 and TRBJ2-1, with a possible D match to TRBD2 (6 bases). Trimming cost V 5 bases and J 0 bases, with 15 bases left between them. The germline V gene encodes CDR1 SGHDT and CDR2 YYEEEE. This CDR3 spans 16 amino acids. CDR3 DNA: TGTGCCAGCAGTCCTCTCGGGAGCTACTCCTACAATGAGCAGTTCTTC. Translated, it gives CASSPLGSYSYNEQFF.

This clone has just one count. One base separates it from a far larger clone, so it is likely a read error. The V gene is TRBV2, the J gene TRBJ2-3, with 9 bases that match TRBD1. Trimming removed 6 bases from V and 8 bases from J; junction bases left unmatched: 6. Germline-derived CDR1 and CDR2 are SNHLY and FYNNEI. CDR3 length: 13 residues. CDR3 sequence reads: CASSTGGTGTQYF. The CDR3 DNA is TGTGCCAGCAGCACAGGGGGCACCGGTACGCAGTATTTT. The full variable domain, rest sourced from reference TRBV2 and TRBJ2-3, is EPEVTQTPSHQVTQMGQEVILRCVPISNHLYFYWYRQILGQKVEFLVSFYNNEISEKSEIFDDQFSVERPDGSNFTLKIRSTKLEDSAMYFCASSTGGTGTQYFGPGTRLTVL.

CDR3 region: CASSSGTSGKETQYF. The CDR3 bases are TGCGCCAGCAGCTCCGGGACTAGCGGGAAAGAGACCCAGTACTTC. The chain carries TRBV5-1 and TRBJ2-5; 13 bases map to TRBD2. CDR3 length: 15 residues. With V trimmed by 3 bases and J by 3 bases, 2 bases remained unmatched. CDR1 SGHRS and CDR2 YFSETQ come from the germline V gene.

Many counts were recorded for this clone. This chain joins TRBV7-2 and TRBJ2-5, with D unresolved. The DNA end is a closer match to TRBJ2-7, so the J assignment may be wrong. The CDR3 is made up of 12 amino acids. Germline V CDR1 and CDR2: SGHTA, FQGNSA. This chain's CDR3 is CASSAGWAEQYF. The DNA for the CDR3 is TGTGCCAGCAGCGCCGGATGGGCCGAGCAGTACTTC.

The chain uses TRBV6-6 and TRBJ1-1, with D hard to call. CDR1 and CDR2 (germline): MNHNY, SVGAGI (reference sequence). V was shortened by 8 bases and J by 5 bases, with 9 bases between the two germline ends. CDR3 length: 11 residues. CDR3 DNA sequence: TGTGCCAGCGCCCTCGGGACTGAAGCTTTCTTT. It translates to CASALGTEAFF.

The gene calls are TRBV7-3 and TRBJ2-5; D is possibly TRBD2 (6 bases). The CDR3 is 15 amino acids. The V and J ends lost 5 bases and 4 bases respectively, with 17 bases between them. Germline V lookup: CDR1 SGHTA, CDR2 FQGTGA. CDR3 in amino acids: CASSPTGRGGETQYF. CDR3 sequence (DNA): TGTGCCAGCAGCCCCACCGGACGGGGAGGAGAGACCCAGTACTTC.

This clone was counted a few times. The V gene is TRBV6-5, the J gene TRBJ2-7, with a weak D call TRBD2 (5 bases). The J call may be incorrect, as the DNA end agrees better with TRBJ2-5. Germline CDR1 and CDR2: MNHEY and SVGAGI. The CDR3 consists of 15 residues. The DNA of the CDR3 is TGTGCCAGCAGTTACTCGGAGGCAGGACAAGAGACCCAGTACTTC. This sequence encodes CASSYSEAGQETQYF.

About this clone: The sample carries other DNA sequences with the same CDR3. V is TRBV13 and J is TRBJ2-1; D gene unclear. The CDR3 runs to 13 residues. Germline lookup yields CDR1 PRHDT and CDR2 FYEKMQ (reference sequence). Trimming shortened V by 7 bases and J by 1 base, and 8 bases separated the two germline ends. DNA of the CDR3: TGTGCCAGCAAAGTAGGGTCCTACAATGAGCAGTTCTTC. Translation: CASKVGSYNEQFF.

Concerning this clone itself: Sequence at one end of the junction differs from germline and may be a read error. V is TRBV6-4 and J is TRBJ2-3, with D possibly TRBD1 on 5 matching bases. The CDR3 runs 15 residues. CDR1 MRHNA and CDR2 SNTAGT come from the germline V gene. The CDR3 protein is CASSDGASPTDAQYF. The CDR3 region has the DNA TGTGCCAGCAGTGACGGGGCTTCACCCACAGATGCGCAGTATTTT.

The rearrangement joins TRBV28 to TRBJ1-3, with 9 nucleotides matching TRBD1. The V segment lost 7 bases and the J segment 3 bases; nucleotides outside the gene matches: 7. From germline, CDR1 is MDHEN and CDR2 SYDVKM. CDR3 length: 15 residues. The CDR3 bases are TGTGCCAGCAACCCCGGACAGGGGAGTGGAAACACCATATATTTT. Its translation is CASNPGQGSGNTIYF.

Worth noting for this clone: A far more abundant clone sits one base away, making this likely a read error. The chain joins TRBV29-1 to TRBJ1-1, with D hard to call. Trimming cost V 6 bases and J 3 bases, with 14 bases left between them. CDR1 is SQVTM, CDR2 ANQGSEA, per germline. There are 13 residues in the CDR3. CDR3 in DNA: TGCAGCGTCACAGTAGGGTTATACACTGAAGCTTTCTTT. Encoded protein: CSVTVGLYTEAFF.

This clone has only a few counts. The V and J genes are TRBV7-8 and TRBJ2-3; no clear D gene. V gave up 0 bases and J gave up 6 bases, with 10 bases separating them. CDR1 is SGHVS and CDR2 is FQNEAQ in the germline V gene. The CDR3 is 14 residues long. The CDR3 DNA reads as TGTGCCAGCAGCTTAGCGGTCCTGGCGGATACGCAGTATTTT. Its translation: CASSLAVLADTQYF.

The chain recombines TRBV7-2 with TRBJ1-1; the D gene is possibly TRBD1 (5 bases). The CDR3 consists of 14 residues. The V gene's germline CDR1 is SGHTA and CDR2 FQGNSA. V was shortened by 1 base and J by 0 bases, with 6 bases between the two germline ends. This CDR3 is CASSLGGLNTEAFF. The CDR3 DNA is TGTGCCAGCAGCTTAGGGGGCCTGAACACTGAAGCTTTCTTT.

This chain links TRBV21-1 with TRBJ2-7. TRBV21-1 is a known pseudogene. The CDR3 runs 13 residues. CDR3 sequence (DNA): TGTGCCAGCAGGCCCACCACAGCGTACGAGCAGTACTTC. It yields the protein CASRPTTAYEQYF.

The chain's CDR3 is CASSWDRTGSYEQYF. The CDR3 nucleotides are TGTGCCAGCAGTTGGGACAGGACCGGCTCCTACGAGCAGTACTTC. The chain employs TRBV6-6 and TRBJ2-7, with 8 bases matching TRBD1. Trimming cost V 4 bases and J 0 bases; bases outside gene matches: 5. The germline CDR1 and CDR2 sequences are MNHNY and SVGAGI (reference sequence). This CDR3 spans 15 amino acids.